These 17 T cell receptor beta chains share one sample of origin, sequenced in a study of blood T cell repertoires in COVID-19. Clones were sequenced by immunoSEQ multiplex PCR, and TCRdb holds only the in-frame ones, with some missing. The repertoire holds about 220,000 clones, with about 79% as singletons. Sequencing was performed on PBMCs or T cells enriched from blood (not recorded which). The receptors were sampled from a woman aged 60 to 75 who had recovered from COVID-19.

This sequence joins TRBV11-2 and TRBJ2-1, with 8 positions matching TRBD1. Trimming removed 1 base from V and 7 bases from J; junction bases left unmatched: 6. The CDR3 runs to 15 residues. Looked up from germline, CDR1 is SGHAT and CDR2 is FQNNGV. This CDR3 is CASSLATGVVNEQFF. The CDR3 DNA reads TGTGCCAGCAGCTTAGCGACAGGGGTCGTTAATGAGCAGTTCTTC. The whole variable domain, remainder taken from reference TRBV11-2 and TRBJ2-1, is EAGVAQSPRYKIIEKRQSVAFWCNPISGHATLYWYQQILGQGPKLLIQFQNNGVVDDSQLPKDRFSAERLKGVDSTLKIQPAKLEDSAVYLCASSLATGVVNEQFFGPGTRLTVL.

V gene TRBV18 combines with J gene TRBJ2-2; D is possibly TRBD2 (5 bases). CDR1 is KGHSH and CDR2 is LQKENI in the germline V gene. V lost 3 bases, J lost 7 bases, and 12 bases lay in between. The CDR3 consists of 14 residues. The CDR3 DNA is TGTGCCAGCTCACCCGGGCCGGCGGGCGGGGAGCTGTTTTTT. Translated: CASSPGPAGGELFF.

The genes are TRBV7-2 and TRBJ1-1; D might be TRBD1 (6 bases). Per the germline V gene, CDR1 is SGHTA and CDR2 is FQGNSA. The CDR3 consists of 14 residues. Trimming left V 6 bases short and J 5 bases short, with 16 bases between. The CDR3 is CASRLGGLATEAFF. CDR3 bases: TGTGCCAGCAGACTGGGGGGGCTTGCTACTGAAGCTTTCTTT. The full variable domain, its missing parts supplied by reference TRBV7-2 and TRBJ1-1, is GAGVSQSPSNKVTEKGKDVELRCDPISGHTALYWYRQSLGQGLEFLIYFQGNSAPDKSGLPSDRFSAERTGGSVSTLTIQRTQQEDSAVYLCASRLGGLATEAFFGQGTRLTVV.

The CDR3 sequence is CASSTRRSPNYGYTF. For the CDR3, the DNA is TGTGCCAGCAGTACTCGACGGAGCCCGAACTATGGCTACACCTTC. The rearrangement uses TRBV27 and TRBJ1-2; D uncertain. Germline assignment: CDR1 MNHEY and CDR2 SMNVEV (reference sequence). With 5 bases removed from V and 2 bases from J, the gap between germline ends came to 15 bases. The CDR3 totals 15 residues.

The chain recombines TRBV10-3 with TRBJ2-5; TRBD1 might be the D (6 bases). The CDR3 consists of 15 residues. Per germline, CDR1 ENHRY and CDR2 SYGVKD. With 3 bases removed from V and 2 bases from J, the gap between germline ends came to 13 bases. The CDR3 reads CAISDRTDKQETQYF. The CDR3 DNA reads TGTGCCATCAGTGATAGGACAGACAAACAAGAGACCCAGTACTTC.

The V and J genes are TRBV24-1 and TRBJ1-4; D might be TRBD1 (5 bases). CDR3 size: 14 residues. The V and J ends lost 7 bases and 10 bases respectively, with 18 bases between them. Germline V lookup: CDR1 KGHDR, CDR2 SFDVKD. The CDR3 sequence is CATSSGTALVKLFF. The CDR3 nucleotides read TGTGCCACCAGCTCCGGGACTGCTCTGGTAAAACTGTTTTTT.

The V call is TRBV18, the J call TRBJ1-1, with a possible D match to TRBD1 (6 bases). The CDR3 consists of 15 residues. Germline V gives CDR1 KGHSH, CDR2 LQKENI. V gave up 3 bases and J gave up 4 bases, with 15 bases separating them. This chain's CDR3 is CASSPRARGGTEAFF. Here the CDR3 DNA reads TGTGCCAGCTCACCTCGGGCCCGAGGGGGCACTGAAGCTTTCTTT.

The rearrangement joins TRBV12-3 or TRBV12-4 to TRBJ1-3; D is unclear. This CDR3 is 12 amino acids long. V gave up 2 bases and J gave up 4 bases, with 3 bases separating them. CDR3: CASSLQGNTIYF. The CDR3 region has the DNA TGTGCCAGCAGTTTACAGGGAAACACCATATATTTT.

As for this clone: Other DNA variants within this sample encode the same CDR3. The V and J genes are TRBV5-1 and TRBJ1-4, with TRBD1 identical over 7 bases. J was trimmed by 8 bases and V by 0 bases; bases with no gene match: 4. This CDR3 comprises 14 residues. Germline values: CDR1 SGHRS, CDR2 YFSETQ. The CDR3 region is CASSLGQGSEKLFF. The CDR3 coding sequence is TGCGCCAGCAGCTTGGGACAGGGAAGCGAAAAACTGTTTTTT.

The genes are TRBV4-2 and TRBJ2-7, with a possible D match to TRBD2 (6 bases). Germline CDR1 LGHNA, CDR2 YNFKEQ. Trimming shortened V by 0 bases and J by 0 bases, and 6 bases separated the two germline ends. CDR3 length equals 14 residues. CDR3 loop: CASSQERDSYEQYF. The CDR3 nucleotides read TGTGCCAGCAGCCAAGAGCGGGACTCCTACGAGCAGTACTTC.

This clone was counted between two and nine times. The chain employs TRBV19 and TRBJ2-7; TRBD2 matches 12 bases. The germline V gene has CDR1 LNHDA and CDR2 SQIVND (reference sequence). The CDR3 has 16 amino acids. The J segment lost 5 bases and the V segment lost 6 bases, leaving 11 bases of the junction unmatched. This CDR3 reads CASSRDRLAGADEQYF. The CDR3, as DNA: TGTGCCAGTAGCCGCGACCGACTAGCGGGAGCCGACGAGCAGTACTTC.

The chain couples TRBV6-6 to TRBJ1-4; 8 positions agree with TRBD1. The CDR3 spans 14 residues. CDR1 is MNHNY and CDR2 is SVGAGI in the germline V gene (reference sequence). The ends lost 7 bases at V and 7 bases at J; junction bases unmatched: 8. The CDR3 spells CASISGGNGEKLFF. The DNA for the CDR3 is TGTGCCAGCATTTCAGGGGGCAATGGTGAAAAACTGTTTTTT.

The chain is built from TRBV29-1 and TRBJ1-2; TRBD1 matches 9 bases. V lost 6 bases, J lost 7 bases, and 12 bases stayed unmatched. The germline V gene encodes CDR1 SQVTM and CDR2 ANQGSEA. The CDR3 sequence is 14 residues long. The DNA for the CDR3 is TGCAGCGTGGTCCAGGGACAGGGTTATCGTGGCTACACCTTC. Translation: CSVVQGQGYRGYTF.

Comments on this clone: One end of the junction fails to match germline, which may point to a read error. The rearrangement links TRBV10-1 to TRBJ2-7; 7 bases are a match to TRBD1. Germline V gene lookup returns CDR1 WNHNN and CDR2 SYGVQD (reference sequence). The CDR3 has 14 residues. The CDR3 here is CASRSWTGSSEQYF. The DNA of the CDR3 is TGCGCCAGCAGGTCCTGGACAGGATCCTCCGAGCAGTACTTC.

The CDR3 coding sequence is TGTGCCAGCAGCCAACGAGGGCAGGTTGGCACCGGGGAGCTGTTTTTT. Protein product: CASSQRGQVGTGELFF. V and J are TRBV14 and TRBJ2-2; TRBD2 might be the D (5 bases). V shed 2 bases and J shed 4 bases, with 14 bases lying between them. CDR1 and CDR2 from the germline V gene are SGHDN and FVKESK. CDR3 size: 16 residues.

This clone is a singleton in its sample. This CDR3 is CATMRDGNTEAFF. The CDR3, as DNA: TGTGCCACCATGCGGGACGGGAACACTGAAGCTTTCTTT. The chain has TRBV6-5 and TRBJ1-1; D possibly corresponds to TRBD1 (5 bases). This CDR3 is built from 13 residues. In germline, CDR1 is MNHEY, CDR2 SVGAGI. V lost 10 bases to trimming and J lost 1 base, with 13 bases between them.

This chain uses TRBV6-5 with TRBJ2-3; 7 nucleotides agree with TRBD1. J was trimmed by 11 bases and V by 6 bases; bases with no gene match: 14. There are 14 residues in the CDR3. Germline lookup yields CDR1 MNHEY and CDR2 SVGAGI. The CDR3 region is CASSQGTVSEVQYF. The CDR3 nucleotides are TGTGCCAGCAGCCAAGGGACAGTCTCAGAGGTGCAGTATTTT.